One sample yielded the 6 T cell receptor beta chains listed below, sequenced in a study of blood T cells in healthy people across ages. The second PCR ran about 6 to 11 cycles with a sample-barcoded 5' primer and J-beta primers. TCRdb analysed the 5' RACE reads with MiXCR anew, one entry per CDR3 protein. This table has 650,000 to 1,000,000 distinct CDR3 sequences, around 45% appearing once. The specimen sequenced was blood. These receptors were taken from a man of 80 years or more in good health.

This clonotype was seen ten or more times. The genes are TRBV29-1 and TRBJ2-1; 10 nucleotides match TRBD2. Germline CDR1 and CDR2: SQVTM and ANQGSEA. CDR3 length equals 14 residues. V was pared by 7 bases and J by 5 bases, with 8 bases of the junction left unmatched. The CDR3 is CSARLAGGNNEQFF. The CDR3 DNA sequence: TGCAGCGCTCGACTAGCGGGTGGGAACAATGAGCAGTTCTTC.

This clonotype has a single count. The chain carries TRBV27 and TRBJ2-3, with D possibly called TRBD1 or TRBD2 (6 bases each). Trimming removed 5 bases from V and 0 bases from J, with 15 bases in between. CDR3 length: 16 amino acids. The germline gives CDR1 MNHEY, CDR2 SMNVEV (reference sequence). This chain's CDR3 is CASSPHPGASTDTQYF. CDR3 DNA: TGTGCCAGCAGTCCCCATCCGGGGGCTAGCACAGATACGCAGTATTTT.

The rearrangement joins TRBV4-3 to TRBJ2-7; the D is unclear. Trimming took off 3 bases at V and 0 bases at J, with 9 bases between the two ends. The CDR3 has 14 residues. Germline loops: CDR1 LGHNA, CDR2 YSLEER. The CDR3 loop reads CASSHAADSYEQYF. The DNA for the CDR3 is TGCGCCAGCAGCCATGCGGCGGACTCCTACGAGCAGTACTTC.

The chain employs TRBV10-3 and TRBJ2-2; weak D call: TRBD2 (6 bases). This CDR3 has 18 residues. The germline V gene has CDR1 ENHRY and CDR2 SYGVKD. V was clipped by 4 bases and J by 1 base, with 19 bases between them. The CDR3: CAISGGGAERVNTGELFF. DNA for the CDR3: TGTGCCATCAGTGGCGGAGGGGCTGAGAGAGTGAACACCGGGGAGCTGTTTTTT.

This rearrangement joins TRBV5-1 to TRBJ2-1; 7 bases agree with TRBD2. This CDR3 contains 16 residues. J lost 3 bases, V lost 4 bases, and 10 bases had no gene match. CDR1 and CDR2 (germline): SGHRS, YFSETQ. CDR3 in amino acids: CASSLRFGGNYNEQFF. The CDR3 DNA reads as TGCGCCAGCAGCCTGCGTTTCGGGGGGAACTACAATGAGCAGTTCTTC. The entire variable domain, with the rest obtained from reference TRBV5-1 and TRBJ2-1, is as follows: KAGVTQTPRYLIKTRGQQVTLSCSPISGHRSVSWYQQTPGQGLQFLFEYFSETQRNKGNFPGRFSGRQFSNSRSEMNVSTLELGDSALYLCASSLRFGGNYNEQFFGPGTRLTVL.

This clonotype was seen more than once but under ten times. The CDR3 DNA sequence: TGTGCCAGCTCAAAGAGACAACGGGAGACCCAGTACTTC. This codes for CASSKRQRETQYF. The V gene is TRBV18, the J gene TRBJ2-5; D gene unclear. The CDR3 sequence is 13 residues long. Trimming stripped 5 bases from V and 5 bases from J, with 12 bases between. CDR1 and CDR2 from the germline V gene are KGHSH and LQKENI.